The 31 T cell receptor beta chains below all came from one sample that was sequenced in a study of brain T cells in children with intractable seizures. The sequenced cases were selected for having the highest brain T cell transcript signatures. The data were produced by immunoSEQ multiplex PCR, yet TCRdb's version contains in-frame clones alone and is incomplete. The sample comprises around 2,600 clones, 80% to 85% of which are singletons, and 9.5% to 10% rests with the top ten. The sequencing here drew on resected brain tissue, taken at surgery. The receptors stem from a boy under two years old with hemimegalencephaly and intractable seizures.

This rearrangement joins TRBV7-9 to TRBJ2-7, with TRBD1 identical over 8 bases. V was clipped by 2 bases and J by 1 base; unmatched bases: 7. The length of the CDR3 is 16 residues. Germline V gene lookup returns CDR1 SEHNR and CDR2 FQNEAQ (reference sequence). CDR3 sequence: CASSLPGQGGSYEQYF. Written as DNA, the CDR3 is TGTGCCAGCAGCTTACCCGGACAGGGAGGATCCTACGAGCAGTACTTC.

The CDR3 region has the DNA TGTGCCAGCAGCTTAGCGAGGGGCAGCACAGATACGCAGTATTTT. Amino acid sequence: CASSLARGSTDTQYF. The rearrangement joins TRBV7-2 to TRBJ2-3; D is tentatively TRBD1 or TRBD2 (5 bases each). From germline, CDR1 is SGHTA and CDR2 FQGNSA. V lost 0 bases and J lost 0, with 7 bases in between. There are 15 residues in the CDR3.

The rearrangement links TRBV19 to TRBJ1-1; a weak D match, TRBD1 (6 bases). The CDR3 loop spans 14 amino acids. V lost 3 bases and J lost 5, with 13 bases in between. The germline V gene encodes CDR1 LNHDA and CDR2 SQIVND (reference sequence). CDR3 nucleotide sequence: TGTGCCAGTAGTATGACAGGAGGTATGACTGAAGCTTTCTTT. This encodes CASSMTGGMTEAFF.

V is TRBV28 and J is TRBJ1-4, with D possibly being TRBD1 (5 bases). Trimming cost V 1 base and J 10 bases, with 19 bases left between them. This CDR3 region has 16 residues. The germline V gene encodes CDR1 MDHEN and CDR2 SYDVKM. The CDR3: CASSLLRDSGRGKLFF. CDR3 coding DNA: TGTGCCAGCAGTTTATTAAGGGACTCCGGAAGGGGAAAACTGTTTTTT.

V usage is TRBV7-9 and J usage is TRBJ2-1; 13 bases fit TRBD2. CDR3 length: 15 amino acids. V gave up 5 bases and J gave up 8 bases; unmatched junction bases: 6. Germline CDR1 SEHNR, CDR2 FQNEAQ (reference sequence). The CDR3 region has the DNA TGTGCCAGCAGCCACACTAGCGGGAGGGCCTATGAGCAGTTCTTC. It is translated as CASSHTSGRAYEQFF.

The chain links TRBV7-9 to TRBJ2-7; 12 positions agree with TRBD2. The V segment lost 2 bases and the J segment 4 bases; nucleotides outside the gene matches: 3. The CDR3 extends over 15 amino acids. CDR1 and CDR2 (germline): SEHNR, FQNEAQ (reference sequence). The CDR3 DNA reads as TGTGCCAGCAGCTTACGACTAGCGGGAGTGTACGAGCAGTACTTC. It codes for CASSLRLAGVYEQYF.

The CDR3, as DNA: TGCGCCAGCAGCCCTATTCGACCCGCGACGAGGTACGAGCAGTACTTC. It encodes CASSPIRPATRYEQYF. The chain carries TRBV5-1 and TRBJ2-7; the D is unclear. Germline CDR1 SGHRS, CDR2 YFSETQ. The CDR3 contains 16 residues. V lost 4 bases, J lost 4 bases, and 21 bases lay in between. Complete variable domain (other parts from reference TRBV5-1 and TRBJ2-7): KAGVTQTPRYLIKTRGQQVTLSCSPISGHRSVSWYQQTPGQGLQFLFEYFSETQRNKGNFPGRFSGRQFSNSRSEMNVSTLELGDSALYLCASSPIRPATRYEQYFGPGTRLTVT.

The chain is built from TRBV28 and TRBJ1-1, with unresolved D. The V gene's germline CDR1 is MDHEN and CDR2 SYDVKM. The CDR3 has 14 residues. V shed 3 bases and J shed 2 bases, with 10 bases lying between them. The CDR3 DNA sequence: TGTGCCAGCAGTTTGATGCAAGTTAACACTGAAGCTTTCTTT. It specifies CASSLMQVNTEAFF. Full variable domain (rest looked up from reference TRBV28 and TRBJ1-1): DVKVTQSSRYLVKRTGEKVFLECVQDMDHENMFWYRQDPGLGLRLIYFSYDVKMKEKGDIPEGYSVSREKKERFSLILESASTNQTSMYLCASSLMQVNTEAFFGQGTRLTVV.

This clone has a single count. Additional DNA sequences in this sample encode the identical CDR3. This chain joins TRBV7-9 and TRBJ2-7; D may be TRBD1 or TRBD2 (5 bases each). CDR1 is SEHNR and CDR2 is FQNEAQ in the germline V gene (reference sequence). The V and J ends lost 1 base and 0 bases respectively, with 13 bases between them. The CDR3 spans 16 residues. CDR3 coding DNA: TGTGCCAGCAGCTTAGGAGGGCAGGGAAGCTCCTACGAGCAGTACTTC. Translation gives CASSLGGQGSSYEQYF.

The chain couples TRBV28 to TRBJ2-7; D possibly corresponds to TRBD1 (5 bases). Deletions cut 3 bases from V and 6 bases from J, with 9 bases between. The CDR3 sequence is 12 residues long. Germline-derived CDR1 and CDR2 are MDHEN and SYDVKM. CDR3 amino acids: CASSFDSAEQYF. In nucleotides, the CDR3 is TGTGCCAGCAGTTTCGACAGCGCCGAGCAGTACTTC.

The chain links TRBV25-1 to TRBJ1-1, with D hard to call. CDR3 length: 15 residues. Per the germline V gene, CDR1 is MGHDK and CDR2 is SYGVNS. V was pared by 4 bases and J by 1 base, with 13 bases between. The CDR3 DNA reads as TGTGCCAGCAGTGGGATCGGACGGACGAACACTGAAGCTTTCTTT. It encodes CASSGIGRTNTEAFF.

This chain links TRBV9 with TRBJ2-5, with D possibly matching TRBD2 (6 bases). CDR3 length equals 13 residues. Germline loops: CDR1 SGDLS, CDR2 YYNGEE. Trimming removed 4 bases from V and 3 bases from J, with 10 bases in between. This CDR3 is CASSYWGEETQYF. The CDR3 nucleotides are TGTGCCAGCAGCTACTGGGGGGAAGAGACCCAGTACTTC.

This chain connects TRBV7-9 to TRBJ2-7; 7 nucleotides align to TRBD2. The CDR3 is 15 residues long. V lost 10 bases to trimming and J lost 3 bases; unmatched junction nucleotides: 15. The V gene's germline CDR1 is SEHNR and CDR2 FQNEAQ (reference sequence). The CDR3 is CATIPPRSGNYEQYF. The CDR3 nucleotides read TGTGCCACCATCCCTCCGAGGAGCGGGAACTACGAGCAGTACTTC.

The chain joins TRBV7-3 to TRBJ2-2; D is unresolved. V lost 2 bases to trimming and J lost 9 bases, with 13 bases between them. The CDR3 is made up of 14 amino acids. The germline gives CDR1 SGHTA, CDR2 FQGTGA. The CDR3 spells CASSLDGVNRELFF. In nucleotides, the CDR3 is TGTGCCAGCAGCTTAGATGGGGTTAATCGGGAGCTGTTTTTT. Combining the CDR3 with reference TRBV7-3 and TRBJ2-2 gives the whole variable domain GAGVSQTPSNKVTEKGKYVELRCDPISGHTALYWYRQSLGQGPEFLIYFQGTGAADDSGLPNDRFFAVRPEGSVSTLKIQRTERGDSAVYLCASSLDGVNRELFFGEGSRLTVL.

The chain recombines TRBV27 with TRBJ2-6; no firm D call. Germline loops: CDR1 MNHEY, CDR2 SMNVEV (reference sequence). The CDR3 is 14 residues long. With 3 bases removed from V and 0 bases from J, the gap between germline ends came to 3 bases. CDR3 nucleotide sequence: TGTGCCAGCAGTTTCCTCTCTGGGGCCAACGTCCTGACTTTC. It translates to CASSFLSGANVLTF.

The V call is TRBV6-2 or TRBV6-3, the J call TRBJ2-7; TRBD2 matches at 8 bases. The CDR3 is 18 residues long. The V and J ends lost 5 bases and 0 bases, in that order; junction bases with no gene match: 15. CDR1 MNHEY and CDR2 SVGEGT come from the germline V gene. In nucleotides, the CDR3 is TGTGCCAGCAGTACCGCGACCTATAGCGGGAACACCTCCTACGAGCAGTACTTC. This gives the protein CASSTATYSGNTSYEQYF.

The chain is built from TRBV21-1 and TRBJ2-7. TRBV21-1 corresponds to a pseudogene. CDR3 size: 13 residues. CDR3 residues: CASSLDGSYEQYF. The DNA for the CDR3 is TGTGCCAGCAGCCTTGACGGATCCTACGAGCAGTACTTC.

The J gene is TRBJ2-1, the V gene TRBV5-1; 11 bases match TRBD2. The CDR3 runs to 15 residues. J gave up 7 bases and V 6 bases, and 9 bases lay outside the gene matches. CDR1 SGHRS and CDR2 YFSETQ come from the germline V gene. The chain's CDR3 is CASTPGLAARNEQFF. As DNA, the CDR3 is TGCGCCAGCACCCCGGGACTAGCGGCCAGAAATGAGCAGTTCTTC.

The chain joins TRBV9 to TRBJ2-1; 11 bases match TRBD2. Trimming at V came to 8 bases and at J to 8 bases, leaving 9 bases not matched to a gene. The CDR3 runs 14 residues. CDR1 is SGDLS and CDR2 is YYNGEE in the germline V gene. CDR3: CASSTSGSIDEQFF. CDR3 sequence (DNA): TGTGCCAGTTCCACTAGCGGGAGTATAGATGAGCAGTTCTTC.

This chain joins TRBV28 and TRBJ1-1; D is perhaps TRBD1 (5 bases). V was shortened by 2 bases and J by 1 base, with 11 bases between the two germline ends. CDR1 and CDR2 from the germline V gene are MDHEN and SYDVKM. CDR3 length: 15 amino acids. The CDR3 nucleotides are TGTGCCAGCAGTTTAATGGGGGGAGCGAACACTGAAGCTTTCTTT. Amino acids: CASSLMGGANTEAFF. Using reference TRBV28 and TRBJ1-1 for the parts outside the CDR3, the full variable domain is DVKVTQSSRYLVKRTGEKVFLECVQDMDHENMFWYRQDPGLGLRLIYFSYDVKMKEKGDIPEGYSVSREKKERFSLILESASTNQTSMYLCASSLMGGANTEAFFGQGTRLTVV.

In DNA form, the CDR3 reads TGTGCCAGCAGCGAAACCACAGGGGTCGGAAATGGCTACACCTTC. This codes for CASSETTGVGNGYTF. The rearrangement uses TRBV9 and TRBJ1-2, with 7 bases aligning to TRBD1. CDR1 and CDR2 from the germline V gene are SGDLS and YYNGEE. The V segment lost 3 bases and the J segment 6 bases; nucleotides outside the gene matches: 11. This CDR3 spans 15 amino acids. Complete variable domain (other parts from reference TRBV9 and TRBJ1-2): DSGVTQTPKHLITATGQRVTLRCSPRSGDLSVYWYQQSLDQGLQFLIQYYNGEERAKGNILERFSAQQFPDLHSELNLSSLELGDSALYFCASSETTGVGNGYTFGSGTRLTVV.

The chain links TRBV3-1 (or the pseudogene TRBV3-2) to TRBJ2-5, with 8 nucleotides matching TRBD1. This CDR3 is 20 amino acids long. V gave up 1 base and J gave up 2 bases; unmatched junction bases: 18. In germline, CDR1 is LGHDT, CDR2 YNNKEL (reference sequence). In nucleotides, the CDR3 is TGTGCCAGCAGCCAAGTGGTGACAATGGGGACAGGTGGAACTCAAGAGACCCAGTACTTC. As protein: CASSQVVTMGTGGTQETQYF.

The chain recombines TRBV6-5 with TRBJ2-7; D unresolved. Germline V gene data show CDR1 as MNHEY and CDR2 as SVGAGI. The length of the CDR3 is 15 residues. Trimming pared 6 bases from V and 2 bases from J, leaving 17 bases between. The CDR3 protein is CASSLGPMGTYEQYF. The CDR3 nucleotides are TGTGCCAGCAGCCTGGGCCCGATGGGAACCTACGAGCAGTACTTC.

CDR3: CAISGTSTDTQYF. CDR3 nucleotides: TGTGCCATCAGTGGGACTAGCACAGATACGCAGTATTTT. The chain couples TRBV10-3 to TRBJ2-3; a weak D match, TRBD2 (5 bases). The germline gives CDR1 ENHRY, CDR2 SYGVKD. The CDR3 length is 13 residues. Trimming stripped 4 bases from V and 0 bases from J, with 5 bases between.

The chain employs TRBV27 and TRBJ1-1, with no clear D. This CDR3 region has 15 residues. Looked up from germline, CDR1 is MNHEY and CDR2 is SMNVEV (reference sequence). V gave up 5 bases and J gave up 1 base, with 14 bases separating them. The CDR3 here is CASSPLPFGNTEAFF. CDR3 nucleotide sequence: TGTGCCAGCAGTCCCCTACCGTTCGGGAACACTGAAGCTTTCTTT.

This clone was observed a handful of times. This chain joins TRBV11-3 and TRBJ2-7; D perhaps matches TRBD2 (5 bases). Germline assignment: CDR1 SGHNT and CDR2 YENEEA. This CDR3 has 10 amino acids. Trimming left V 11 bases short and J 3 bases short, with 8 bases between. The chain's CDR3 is CAHRDYEQYF. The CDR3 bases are TGTGCCCATCGGGACTACGAGCAGTACTTC.

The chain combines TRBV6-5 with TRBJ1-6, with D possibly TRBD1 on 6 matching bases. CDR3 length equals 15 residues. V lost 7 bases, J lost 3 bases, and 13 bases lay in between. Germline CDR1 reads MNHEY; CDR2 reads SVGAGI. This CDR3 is CASTSRGGYNSPLHF. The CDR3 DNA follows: TGTGCCAGCACCTCCCGAGGGGGCTATAATTCACCCCTCCACTTT.

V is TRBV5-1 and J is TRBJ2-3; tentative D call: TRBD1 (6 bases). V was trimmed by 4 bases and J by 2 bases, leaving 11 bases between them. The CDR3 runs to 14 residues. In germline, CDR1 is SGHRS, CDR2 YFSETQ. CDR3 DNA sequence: TGCGCCAGCAGCGCGGACAGCGCCACAGATACGCAGTATTTT. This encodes CASSADSATDTQYF.

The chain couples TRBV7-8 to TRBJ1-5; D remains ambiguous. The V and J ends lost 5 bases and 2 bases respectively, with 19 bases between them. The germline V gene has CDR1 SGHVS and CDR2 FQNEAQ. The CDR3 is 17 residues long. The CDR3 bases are TGTGCCAGCAGCCGAAGGCGGGGAGTCGGGGGCAATCAGCCCCAGCATTTT. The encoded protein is CASSRRRGVGGNQPQHF.

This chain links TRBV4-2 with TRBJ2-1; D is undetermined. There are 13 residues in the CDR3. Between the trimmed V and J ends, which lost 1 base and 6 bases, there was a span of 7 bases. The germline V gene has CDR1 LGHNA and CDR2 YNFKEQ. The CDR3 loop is CASSQVSLNEQFF. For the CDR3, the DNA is TGTGCCAGCAGCCAAGTGAGCCTCAATGAGCAGTTCTTC.

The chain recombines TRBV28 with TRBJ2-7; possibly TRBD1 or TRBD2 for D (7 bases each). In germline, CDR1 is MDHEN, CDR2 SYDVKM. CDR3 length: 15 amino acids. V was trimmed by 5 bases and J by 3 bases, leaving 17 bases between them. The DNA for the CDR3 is TGTGCCAGCAGTCCCCGACAGGGAGGGAGCTACGAGCAGTACTTC. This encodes CASSPRQGGSYEQYF. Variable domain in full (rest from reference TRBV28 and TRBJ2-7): DVKVTQSSRYLVKRTGEKVFLECVQDMDHENMFWYRQDPGLGLRLIYFSYDVKMKEKGDIPEGYSVSREKKERFSLILESASTNQTSMYLCASSPRQGGSYEQYFGPGTRLTVT.